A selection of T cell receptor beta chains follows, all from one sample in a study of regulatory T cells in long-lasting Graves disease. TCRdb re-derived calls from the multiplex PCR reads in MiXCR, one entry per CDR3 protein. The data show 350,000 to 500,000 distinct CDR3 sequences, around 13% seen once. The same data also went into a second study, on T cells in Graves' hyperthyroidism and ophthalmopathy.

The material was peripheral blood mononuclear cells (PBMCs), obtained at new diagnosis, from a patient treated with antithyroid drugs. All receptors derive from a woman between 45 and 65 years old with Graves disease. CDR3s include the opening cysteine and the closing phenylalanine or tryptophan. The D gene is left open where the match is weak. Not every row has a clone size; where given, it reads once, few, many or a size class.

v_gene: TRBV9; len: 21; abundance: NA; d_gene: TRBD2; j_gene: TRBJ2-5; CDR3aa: CASSVGIRTSGSRSLRETQYF; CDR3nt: TGTGCCAGCAGCGTCGGTATTAGGACTAGCGGGAGCAGATCGTTAAGAGAGACCCAGTACTTC
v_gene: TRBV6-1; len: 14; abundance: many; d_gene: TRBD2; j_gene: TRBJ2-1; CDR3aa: CASSSASGDNEQFF; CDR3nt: TGTGCCAGCTCTTCGGCTAGCGGCGACAATGAGCAGTTCTTC
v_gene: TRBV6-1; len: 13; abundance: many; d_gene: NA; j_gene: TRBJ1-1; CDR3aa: CASSDLRSFKAFF; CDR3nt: TGTGCCAGCAGTGATCTCCGGTCCTTTAAAGCTTTCTTT
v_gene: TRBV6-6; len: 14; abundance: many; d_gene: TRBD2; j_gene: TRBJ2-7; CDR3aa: CASSYSISGYEQYF; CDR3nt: TGTGCCAGCAGTTACTCGATTAGCGGGTACGAGCAGTACTTC
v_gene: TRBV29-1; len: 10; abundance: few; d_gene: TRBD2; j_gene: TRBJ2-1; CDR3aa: CSIAAGEVFF; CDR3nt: TGCAGCATAGCAGCGGGAGAGGTGTTCTTC
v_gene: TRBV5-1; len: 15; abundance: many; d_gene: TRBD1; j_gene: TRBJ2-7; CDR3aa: CASRSPGQEVYEQYF; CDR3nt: TGCGCCAGCCGCAGTCCGGGACAGGAGGTCTACGAGCAGTACTTC
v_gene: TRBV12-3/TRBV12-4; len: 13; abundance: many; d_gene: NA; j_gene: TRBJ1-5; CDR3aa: CASSSGRNQPQHF; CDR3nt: TGTGCCAGCAGCTCCGGACGGAATCAGCCCCAGCATTTT
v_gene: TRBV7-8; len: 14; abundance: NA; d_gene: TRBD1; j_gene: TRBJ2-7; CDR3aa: CASSWTGGGYEQYF; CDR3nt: TGTGCCAGCAGTTGGACAGGGGGAGGGTACGAGCAGTACTTC
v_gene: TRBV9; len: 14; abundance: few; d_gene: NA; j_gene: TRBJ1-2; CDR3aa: CASSVDRDRFGYTF; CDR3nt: TGTGCCAGCAGCGTAGACAGGGACCGCTTTGGCTACACCTTC
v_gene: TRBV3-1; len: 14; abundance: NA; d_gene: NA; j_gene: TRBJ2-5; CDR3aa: CASSPTAVQETQYF; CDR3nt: TGTGCCAGCAGCCCCACGGCAGTCCAAGAGACCCAGTACTTC
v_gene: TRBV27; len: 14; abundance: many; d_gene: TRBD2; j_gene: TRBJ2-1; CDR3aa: CATTTGGLYNEQFF; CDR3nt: TGTGCCACCACGACCGGGGGACTATACAATGAGCAGTTCTTC
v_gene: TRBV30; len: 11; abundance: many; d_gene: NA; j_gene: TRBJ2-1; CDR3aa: CAWSGIAEQFF; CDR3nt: TGTGCCTGGAGTGGGATCGCTGAGCAGTTCTTC
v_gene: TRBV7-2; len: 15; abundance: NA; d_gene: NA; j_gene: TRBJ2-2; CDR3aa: CASSQRWGAGGELFF; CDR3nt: TGTGCCAGCAGCCAACGTTGGGGGGCGGGTGGGGAGCTGTTTTTT
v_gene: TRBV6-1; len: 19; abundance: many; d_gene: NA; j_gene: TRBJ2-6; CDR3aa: CASSETLLRALAGANVLTF; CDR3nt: TGTGCCAGCAGTGAAACTTTGCTGCGGGCTCTTGCTGGGGCCAACGTCCTGACTTTC
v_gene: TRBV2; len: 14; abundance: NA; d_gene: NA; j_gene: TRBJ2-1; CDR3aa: CASSYGLLGNEQFF; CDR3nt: TGTGCCAGCAGTTACGGACTTCTGGGGAATGAGCAGTTCTTC
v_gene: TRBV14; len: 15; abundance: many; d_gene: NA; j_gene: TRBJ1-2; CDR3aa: CASSPPGPLNYGYTF; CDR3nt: TGTGCCAGCAGCCCGCCGGGACCCCTTAACTATGGCTACACCTTC
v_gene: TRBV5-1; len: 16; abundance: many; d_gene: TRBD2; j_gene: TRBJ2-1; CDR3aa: CASSSRLAAAYNEQFF; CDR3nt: TGCGCCAGCAGCTCACGCCTAGCGGCAGCCTACAATGAGCAGTTCTTC
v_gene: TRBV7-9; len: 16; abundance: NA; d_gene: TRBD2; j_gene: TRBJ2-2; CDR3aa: CASRSGTSGSPGELFF; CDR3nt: TGTGCCAGCAGAAGCGGGACTAGCGGGAGTCCTGGGGAGCTGTTTTTT
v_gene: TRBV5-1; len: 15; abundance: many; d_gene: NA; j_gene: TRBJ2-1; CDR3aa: CASSLESQSYNEQFF; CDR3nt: TGCGCCAGCAGCTTGGAGTCCCAATCCTACAATGAGCAGTTCTTC
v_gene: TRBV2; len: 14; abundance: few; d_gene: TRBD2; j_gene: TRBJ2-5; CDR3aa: CASSSREGWETQYF; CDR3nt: TGTGCCAGCAGTTCACGGGAGGGATGGGAGACCCAGTACTTC
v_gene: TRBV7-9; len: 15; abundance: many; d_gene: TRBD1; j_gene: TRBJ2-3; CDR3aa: CASTPGQGDTDTQYF; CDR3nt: TGTGCCAGCACCCCCGGACAGGGGGACACAGATACGCAGTATTTT
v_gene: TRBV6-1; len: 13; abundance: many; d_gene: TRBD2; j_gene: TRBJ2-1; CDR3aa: CASSASGDNEQFF; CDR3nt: TGTGCCAGCAGCGCTAGCGGGGACAATGAGCAGTTCTTC
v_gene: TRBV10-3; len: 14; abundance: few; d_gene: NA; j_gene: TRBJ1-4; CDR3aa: CAISESLLWEKLFF; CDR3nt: TGTGCCATCAGTGAGTCGTTGCTCTGGGAAAAACTGTTTTTT
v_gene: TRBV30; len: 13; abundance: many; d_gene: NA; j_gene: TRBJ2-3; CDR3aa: CAWSVILTDTQYF; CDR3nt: TGTGCCTGGAGTGTAATCCTCACAGATACGCAGTATTTT
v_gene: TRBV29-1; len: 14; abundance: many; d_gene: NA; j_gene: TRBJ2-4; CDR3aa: CSVGADPSKNIQYF; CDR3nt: TGCAGCGTGGGAGCGGATCCCTCCAAAAACATTCAGTACTTC
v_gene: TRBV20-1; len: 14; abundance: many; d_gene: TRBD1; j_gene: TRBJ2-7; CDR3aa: CSALGQGATYEQYF; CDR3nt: TGCAGTGCGCTGGGACAGGGGGCAACCTACGAGCAGTACTTC
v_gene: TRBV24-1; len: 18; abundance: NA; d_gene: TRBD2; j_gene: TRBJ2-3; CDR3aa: CATSDLRGGPLALDTQYF; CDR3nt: TGTGCCACCAGTGATTTGCGGGGGGGGCCCCTAGCGCTGGATACGCAGTATTTT
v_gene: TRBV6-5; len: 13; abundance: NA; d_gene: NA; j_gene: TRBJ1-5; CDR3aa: CASSYKGNQPQHF; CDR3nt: TGTGCCAGCAGTTACAAGGGGAATCAGCCCCAGCATTTT